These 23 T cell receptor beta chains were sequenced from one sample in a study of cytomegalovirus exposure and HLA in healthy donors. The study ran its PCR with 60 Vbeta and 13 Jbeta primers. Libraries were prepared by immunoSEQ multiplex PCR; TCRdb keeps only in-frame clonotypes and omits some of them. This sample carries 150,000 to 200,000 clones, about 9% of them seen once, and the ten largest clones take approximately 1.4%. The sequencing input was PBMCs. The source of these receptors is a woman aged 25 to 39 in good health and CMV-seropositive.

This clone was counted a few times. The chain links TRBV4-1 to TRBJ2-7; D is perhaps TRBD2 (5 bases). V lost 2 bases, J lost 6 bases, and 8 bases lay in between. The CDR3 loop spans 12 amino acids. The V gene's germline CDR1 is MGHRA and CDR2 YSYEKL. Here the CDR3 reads CASSQKGLEQYF. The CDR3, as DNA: TGCGCCAGCAGCCAAAAAGGACTCGAGCAGTACTTC.

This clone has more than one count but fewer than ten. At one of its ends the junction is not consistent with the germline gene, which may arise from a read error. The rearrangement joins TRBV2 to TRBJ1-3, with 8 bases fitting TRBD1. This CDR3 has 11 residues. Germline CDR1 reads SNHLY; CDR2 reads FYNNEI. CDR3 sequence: CASILFGQGHF. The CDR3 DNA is TGTGCCAGCATCCTTTTTGGACAGGGACATTTT.

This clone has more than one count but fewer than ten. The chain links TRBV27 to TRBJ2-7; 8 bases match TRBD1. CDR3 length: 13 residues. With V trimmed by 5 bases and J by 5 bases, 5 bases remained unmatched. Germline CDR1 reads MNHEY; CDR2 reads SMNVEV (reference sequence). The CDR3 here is CASSQHRGNEQYF. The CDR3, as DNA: TGTGCCAGCAGTCAGCACAGGGGGAACGAGCAGTACTTC.

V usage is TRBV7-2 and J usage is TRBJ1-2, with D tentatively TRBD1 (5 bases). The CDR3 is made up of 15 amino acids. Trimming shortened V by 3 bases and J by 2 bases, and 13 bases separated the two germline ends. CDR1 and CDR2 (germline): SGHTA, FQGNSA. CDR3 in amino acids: CASSFRAGPNYGYTF. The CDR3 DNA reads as TGTGCCAGCAGCTTTCGAGCGGGGCCGAACTATGGCTACACCTTC. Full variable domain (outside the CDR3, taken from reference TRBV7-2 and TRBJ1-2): GAGVSQSPSNKVTEKGKDVELRCDPISGHTALYWYRQSLGQGLEFLIYFQGNSAPDKSGLPSDRFSAERTGGSVSTLTIQRTQQEDSAVYLCASSFRAGPNYGYTFGSGTRLTVV.

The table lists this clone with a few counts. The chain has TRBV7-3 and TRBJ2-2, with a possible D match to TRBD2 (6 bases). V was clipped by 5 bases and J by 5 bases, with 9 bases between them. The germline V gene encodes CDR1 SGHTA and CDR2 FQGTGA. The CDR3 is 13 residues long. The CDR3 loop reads CASSLARTGELFF. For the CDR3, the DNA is TGTGCCAGCAGCCTAGCGCGGACCGGGGAGCTGTTTTTT.

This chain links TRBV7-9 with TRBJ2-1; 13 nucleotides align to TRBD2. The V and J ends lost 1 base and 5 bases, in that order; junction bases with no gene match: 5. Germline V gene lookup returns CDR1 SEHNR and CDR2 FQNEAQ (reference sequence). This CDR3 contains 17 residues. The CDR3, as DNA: TGTGCCAGCAGCTTAGGCCGGACTAGCGGGAGCGACAATGAGCAGTTCTTC. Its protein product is CASSLGRTSGSDNEQFF.

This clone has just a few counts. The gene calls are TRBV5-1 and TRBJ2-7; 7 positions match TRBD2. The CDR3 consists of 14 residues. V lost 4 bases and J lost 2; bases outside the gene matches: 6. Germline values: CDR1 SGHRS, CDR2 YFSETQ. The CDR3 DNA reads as TGCGCCAGCAGCCCCGTGGGGGGGGCCTACGAGCAGTACTTC. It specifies CASSPVGGAYEQYF.

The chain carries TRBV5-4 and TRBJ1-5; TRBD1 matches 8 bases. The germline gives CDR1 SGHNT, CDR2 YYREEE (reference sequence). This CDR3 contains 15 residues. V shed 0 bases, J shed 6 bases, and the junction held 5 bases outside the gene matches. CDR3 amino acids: CASSLDRGMGQPQHF. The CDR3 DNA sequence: TGTGCCAGCAGCTTGGACAGGGGGATGGGTCAGCCCCAGCATTTT.

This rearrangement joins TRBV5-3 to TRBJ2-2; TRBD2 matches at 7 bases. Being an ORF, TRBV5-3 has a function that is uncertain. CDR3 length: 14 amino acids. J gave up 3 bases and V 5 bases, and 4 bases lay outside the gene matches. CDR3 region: CARRRLAHTGELFF. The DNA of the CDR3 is TGTGCCAGAAGAAGACTAGCTCACACCGGGGAGCTGTTTTTT.

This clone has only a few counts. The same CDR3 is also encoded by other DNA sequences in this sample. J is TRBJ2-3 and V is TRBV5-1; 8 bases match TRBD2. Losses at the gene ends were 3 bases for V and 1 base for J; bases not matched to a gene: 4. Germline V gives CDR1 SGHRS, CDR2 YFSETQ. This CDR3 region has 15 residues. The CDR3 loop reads CASSSGLAGTDTQYF. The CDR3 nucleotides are TGCGCCAGCAGCTCCGGACTAGCCGGCACAGATACGCAGTATTTT.

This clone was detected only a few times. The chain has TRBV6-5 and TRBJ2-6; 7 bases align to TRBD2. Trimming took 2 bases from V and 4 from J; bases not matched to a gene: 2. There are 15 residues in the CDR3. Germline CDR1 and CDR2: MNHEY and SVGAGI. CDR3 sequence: CASSYGGDGANVLTF. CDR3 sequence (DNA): TGTGCCAGCAGTTACGGGGGGGACGGGGCCAACGTCCTGACTTTC.

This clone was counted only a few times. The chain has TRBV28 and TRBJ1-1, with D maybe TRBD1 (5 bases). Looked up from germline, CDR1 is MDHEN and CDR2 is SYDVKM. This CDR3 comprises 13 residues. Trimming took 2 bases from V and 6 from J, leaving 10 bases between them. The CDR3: CASSLTAQAEAFF. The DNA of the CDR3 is TGTGCCAGCAGTTTAACGGCACAGGCTGAAGCTTTCTTT.

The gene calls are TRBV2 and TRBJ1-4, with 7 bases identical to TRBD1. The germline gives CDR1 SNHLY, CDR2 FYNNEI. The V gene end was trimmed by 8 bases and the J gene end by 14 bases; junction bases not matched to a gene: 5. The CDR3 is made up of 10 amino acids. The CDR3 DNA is TGTGCCAGCCGGGACAGCCGGCTGTTTTTT. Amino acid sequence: CASRDSRLFF.

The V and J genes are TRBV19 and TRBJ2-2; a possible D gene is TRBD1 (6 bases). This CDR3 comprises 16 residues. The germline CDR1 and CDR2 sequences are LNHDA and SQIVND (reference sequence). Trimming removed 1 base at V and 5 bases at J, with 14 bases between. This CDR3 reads CASSIVQGWGTGELFF. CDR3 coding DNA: TGTGCCAGTAGTATAGTTCAGGGGTGGGGGACCGGGGAGCTGTTTTTT.

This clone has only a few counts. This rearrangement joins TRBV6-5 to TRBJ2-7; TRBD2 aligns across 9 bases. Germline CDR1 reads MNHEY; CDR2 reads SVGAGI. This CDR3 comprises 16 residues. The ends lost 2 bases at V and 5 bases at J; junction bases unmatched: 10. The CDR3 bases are TGTGCCAGCAGTTACGGCCCCGCGGGAGGGAGAAACGAGCAGTACTTC. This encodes CASSYGPAGGRNEQYF.

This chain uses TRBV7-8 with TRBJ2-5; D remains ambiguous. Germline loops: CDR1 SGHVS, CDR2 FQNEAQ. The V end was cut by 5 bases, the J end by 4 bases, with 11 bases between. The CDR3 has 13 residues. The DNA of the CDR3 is TGTGCCAGCAGCCCCCGACTGAGAGAGACCCAGTACTTC. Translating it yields CASSPRLRETQYF. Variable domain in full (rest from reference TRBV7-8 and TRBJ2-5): GAGVSQSPRYKVAKRGQDVALRCDPISGHVSLFWYQQALGQGPEFLTYFQNEAQLDKSGLPSDRFFAERPEGSVSTLKIQRTQQEDSAVYLCASSPRLRETQYFGPGTRLLVL.

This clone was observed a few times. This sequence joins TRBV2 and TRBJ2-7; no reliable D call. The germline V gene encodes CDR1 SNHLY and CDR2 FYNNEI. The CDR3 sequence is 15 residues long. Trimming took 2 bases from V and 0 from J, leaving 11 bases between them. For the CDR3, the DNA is TGTGCCAGCAGTGAAAACACAGTTCTCTCCTACGAGCAGTACTTC. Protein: CASSENTVLSYEQYF.

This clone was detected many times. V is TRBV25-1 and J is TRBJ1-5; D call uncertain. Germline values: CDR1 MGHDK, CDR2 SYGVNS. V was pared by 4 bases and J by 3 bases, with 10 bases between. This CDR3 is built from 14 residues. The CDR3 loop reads CASSGALFNQPQHF. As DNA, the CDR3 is TGTGCCAGCAGTGGCGCTCTATTCAATCAGCCCCAGCATTTT.

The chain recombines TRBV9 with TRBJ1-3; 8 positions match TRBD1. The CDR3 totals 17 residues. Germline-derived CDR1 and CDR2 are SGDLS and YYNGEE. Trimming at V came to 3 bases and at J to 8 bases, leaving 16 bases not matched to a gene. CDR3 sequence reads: CASSAEGRGTGRDTIYF. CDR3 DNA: TGTGCCAGCAGCGCAGAGGGGCGGGGGACAGGAAGGGACACCATATATTTT.

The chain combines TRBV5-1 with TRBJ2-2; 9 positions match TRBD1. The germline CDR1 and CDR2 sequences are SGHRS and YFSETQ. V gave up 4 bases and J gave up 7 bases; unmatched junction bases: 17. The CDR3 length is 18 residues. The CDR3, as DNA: TGCGCCAGCAGCCCGATAGTCGCGACAGGGGGTACGGGCGGGGAGCTGTTTTTT. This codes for CASSPIVATGGTGGELFF.

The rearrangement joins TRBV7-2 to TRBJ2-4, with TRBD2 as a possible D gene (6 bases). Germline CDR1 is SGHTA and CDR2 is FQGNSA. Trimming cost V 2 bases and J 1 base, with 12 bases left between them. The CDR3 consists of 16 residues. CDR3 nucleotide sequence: TGTGCCAGCAGCTTATTTGGCGGGGCGGCCAAAAACATTCAGTACTTC. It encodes CASSLFGGAAKNIQYF.

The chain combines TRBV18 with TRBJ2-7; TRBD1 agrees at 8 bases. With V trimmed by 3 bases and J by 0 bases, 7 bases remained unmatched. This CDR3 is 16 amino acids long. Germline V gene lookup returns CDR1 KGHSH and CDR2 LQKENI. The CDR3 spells CASSPRRQGSSYEQYF. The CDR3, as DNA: TGTGCCAGCTCACCGAGGCGACAGGGGAGCTCCTACGAGCAGTACTTC.

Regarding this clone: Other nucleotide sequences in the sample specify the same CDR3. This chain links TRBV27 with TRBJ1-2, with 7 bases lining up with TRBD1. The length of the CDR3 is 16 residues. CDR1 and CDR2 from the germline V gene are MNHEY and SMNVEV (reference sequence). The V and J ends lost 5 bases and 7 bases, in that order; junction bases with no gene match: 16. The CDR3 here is CASSIREGALGGGYTF. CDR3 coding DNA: TGTGCCAGCAGTATCCGGGAGGGGGCCCTTGGAGGTGGCTACACCTTC.